This entry describes one T cell receptor beta chain. Its matching antigen is unknown. Only in-frame clones appear in the TCRdb table, and some are missing; sequencing was by immunoSEQ multiplex PCR. Here the sample spans under 80,000 clones, about nine tenths being singletons. Blood sampling took place at baseline, cycle 4 day 1, and cycle 7 day 1. These data belong to a study of OX40 agonist ivuxolimab in advanced cancers. Study as a whole: Averaging roughly 60 years in age, with a range of about 23 to 80, the cohort was approximately 83% male. Notes on the study in general: Within 6 weeks, CD4+ and CD8+ blood T cells expanded clonally at 0.1 to 3.0 mg/kg. More expanded clones were seen, on average, in CD8+ T cells than in CD4+.

Losses at the gene ends were 5 bases for V and 6 bases for J; bases not matched to a gene: 6. Germline-derived CDR1 and CDR2 are SGHTA and FQGNSA. The CDR3 is 13 residues long. V is TRBV7-2 and J is TRBJ2-7; 8 bases are a match to TRBD1. The receptor was isolated from an adult with an advanced solid tumor such as melanoma, head and neck, liver or kidney cancer. The input for sequencing was CD4+ or CD8+ T cells sorted from blood, taken in a trial of the OX40 agonist ivuxolimab. Here the CDR3 DNA reads TGTGCCAGCAGCCAGGGGGCGTCGGGCGAGCAGTACTTC. It is translated as CASSQGASGEQYF.